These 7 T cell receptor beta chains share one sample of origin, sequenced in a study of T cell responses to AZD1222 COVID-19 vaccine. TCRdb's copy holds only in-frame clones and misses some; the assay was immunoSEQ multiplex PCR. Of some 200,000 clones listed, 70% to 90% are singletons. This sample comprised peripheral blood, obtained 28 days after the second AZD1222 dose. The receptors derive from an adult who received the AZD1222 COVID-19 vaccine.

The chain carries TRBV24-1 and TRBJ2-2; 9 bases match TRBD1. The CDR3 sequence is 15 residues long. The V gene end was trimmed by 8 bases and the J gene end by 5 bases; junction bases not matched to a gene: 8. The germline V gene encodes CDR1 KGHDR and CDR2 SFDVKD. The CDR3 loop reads CATTPGQGGTGELFF. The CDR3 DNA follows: TGTGCCACCACCCCGGGACAGGGTGGGACCGGGGAGCTGTTTTTT.

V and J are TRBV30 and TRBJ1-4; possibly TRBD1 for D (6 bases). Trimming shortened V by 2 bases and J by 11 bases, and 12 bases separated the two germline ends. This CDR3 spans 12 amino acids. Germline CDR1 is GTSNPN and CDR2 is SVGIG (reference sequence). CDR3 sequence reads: CAWSPGAGKLFF. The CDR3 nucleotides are TGTGCCTGGAGTCCAGGGGCCGGGAAACTGTTTTTT. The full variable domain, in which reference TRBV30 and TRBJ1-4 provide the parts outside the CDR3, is SQTIHQWPATLVQPVGSPLSLECTVEGTSNPNLYWYRQAAGRGLQLLFYSVGIGQISSEVPQNLSASRPQDRQFILSSKKLLLSDSGFYLCAWSPGAGKLFFGSGTQLSVL.

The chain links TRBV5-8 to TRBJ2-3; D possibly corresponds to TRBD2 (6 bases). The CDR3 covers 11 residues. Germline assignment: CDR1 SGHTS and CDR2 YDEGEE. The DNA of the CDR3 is TGTGCACGGCGGGAAGGAAATACGCAGTATTTT. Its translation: CARREGNTQYF.

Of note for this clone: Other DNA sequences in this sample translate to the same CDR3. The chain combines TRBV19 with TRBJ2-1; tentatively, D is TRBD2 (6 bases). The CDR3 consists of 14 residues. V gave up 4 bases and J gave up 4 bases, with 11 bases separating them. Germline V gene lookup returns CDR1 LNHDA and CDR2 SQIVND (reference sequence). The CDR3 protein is CASSSGRGYNEQFF. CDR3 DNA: TGTGCCAGTAGTAGTGGTCGGGGGTACAATGAGCAGTTCTTC.

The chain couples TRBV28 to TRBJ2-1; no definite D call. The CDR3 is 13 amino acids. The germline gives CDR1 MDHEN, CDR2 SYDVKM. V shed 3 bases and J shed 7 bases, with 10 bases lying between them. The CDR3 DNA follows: TGTGCCAGCAGTTTCTCCGACCGGAATGAGCAGTTCTTC. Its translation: CASSFSDRNEQFF. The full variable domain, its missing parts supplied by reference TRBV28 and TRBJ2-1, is DVKVTQSSRYLVKRTGEKVFLECVQDMDHENMFWYRQDPGLGLRLIYFSYDVKMKEKGDIPEGYSVSREKKERFSLILESASTNQTSMYLCASSFSDRNEQFFGPGTRLTVL.

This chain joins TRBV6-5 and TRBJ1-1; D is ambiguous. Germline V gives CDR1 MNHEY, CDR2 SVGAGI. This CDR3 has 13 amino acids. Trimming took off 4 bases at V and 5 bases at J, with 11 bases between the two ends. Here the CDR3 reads CASSWREWTEAFF. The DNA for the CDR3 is TGTGCCAGCAGTTGGCGGGAATGGACTGAAGCTTTCTTT.

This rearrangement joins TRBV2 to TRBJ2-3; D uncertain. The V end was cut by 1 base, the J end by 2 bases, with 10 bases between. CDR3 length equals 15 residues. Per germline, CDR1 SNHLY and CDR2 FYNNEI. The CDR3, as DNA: TGTGCCAGCAGTGAAGTCGGGCAGATCACAGATACGCAGTATTTT. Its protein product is CASSEVGQITDTQYF.